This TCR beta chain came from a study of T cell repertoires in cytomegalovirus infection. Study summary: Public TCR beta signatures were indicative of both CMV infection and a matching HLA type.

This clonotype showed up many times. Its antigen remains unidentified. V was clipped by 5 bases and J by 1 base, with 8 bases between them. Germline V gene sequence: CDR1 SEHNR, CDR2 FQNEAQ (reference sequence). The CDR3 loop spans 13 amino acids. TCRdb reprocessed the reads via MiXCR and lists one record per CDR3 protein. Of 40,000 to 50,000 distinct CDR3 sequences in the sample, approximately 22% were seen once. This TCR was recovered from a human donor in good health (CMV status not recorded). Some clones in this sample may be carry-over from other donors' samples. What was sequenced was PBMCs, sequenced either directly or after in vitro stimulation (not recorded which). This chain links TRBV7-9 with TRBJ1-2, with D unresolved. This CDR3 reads CASSRLINYGYTF. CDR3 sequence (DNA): TGTGCCAGCAGCCGCCTGATTAACTATGGCTACACCTTC.